This TCR beta chain appears in the sequencing data of a study of blood T cell repertoires in COVID-19. The CDR3 covers 19 residues. Trimming stripped 0 bases from V and 4 bases from J, with 26 bases between. Germline V gene lookup returns CDR1 SGHRS and CDR2 YFSETQ. Assay used: immunoSEQ multiplex PCR; TCRdb lists only in-frame clones, some missing. This sample yields fewer than 300,000 clones, of which about 85% are seen a single time; 0.87% belongs to the top ten. Sequencing used peripheral blood. The gene calls are TRBV5-1 and TRBJ2-7, with no clear D. The origin of this receptor is a human donor with COVID-19, enrolled during active disease. The donor label of this sample is uncertain. CDR3 protein: CASSLAFSANQRLGYEQYF. The CDR3 DNA reads TGCGCCAGCAGCTTGGCCTTTTCGGCGAACCAGCGACTTGGGTACGAGCAGTACTTC. Full variable domain (remainder filled in from reference TRBV5-1 and TRBJ2-7): KAGVTQTPRYLIKTRGQQVTLSCSPISGHRSVSWYQQTPGQGLQFLFEYFSETQRNKGNFPGRFSGRQFSNSRSEMNVSTLELGDSALYLCASSLAFSANQRLGYEQYFGPGTRLTVT.